What follows are 29 T cell receptor beta chains derived from one specimen sequenced in a study of T cells in tuberculosis. Assay used: immunoSEQ multiplex PCR; TCRdb lists only in-frame clones, some missing. Among roughly 33,000 clones, approximately 91% were seen once, and the ten largest hold 2.2%. The sample comprised PBMCs. These receptors all come from a donor aged 10-29 years with latent tuberculosis or without tuberculosis infection.

The rearrangement joins TRBV30 to TRBJ1-5; TRBD1 matches 9 bases. The CDR3 length is 14 residues. The V gene's germline CDR1 is GTSNPN and CDR2 SVGIG (reference sequence). The trim removed 5 bases at V and 5 bases at J, leaving 7 bases unmatched. CDR3 DNA: TGTGCCTGGGACCGGGACAGGGCCCATCAGCCCCAGCATTTT. It is translated as CAWDRDRAHQPQHF.

The V gene is TRBV20-1, the J gene TRBJ2-1; D ambiguous. Germline assignment: CDR1 DFQATT and CDR2 SNEGSKA (reference sequence). The CDR3 length is 11 residues. V lost 6 bases and J lost 6, with 9 bases in between. The CDR3, as DNA: TGCAGTGCCCCTGTCCTCAATGAGCAGTTCTTC. Translation: CSAPVLNEQFF.

The sample holds a few counts of this clone. The chain carries TRBV30 and TRBJ2-2; 8 bases are a match to TRBD2. V shed 2 bases, J shed 2 bases, and the junction held 10 bases outside the gene matches. Germline V gives CDR1 GTSNPN, CDR2 SVGIG (reference sequence). The CDR3 runs to 17 residues. Here the CDR3 DNA reads TGTGCCTGGAGTCCCCCGGGACTAGGGTCTAACACCGGGGAGCTGTTTTTT. It is translated as CAWSPPGLGSNTGELFF.

The CDR3 here is CSVGVTDRPHNEQFF. The CDR3, as DNA: TGCAGCGTTGGTGTCACGGACAGGCCCCACAATGAGCAGTTCTTC. The chain joins TRBV29-1 to TRBJ2-1; 7 nucleotides align to TRBD1. The CDR3 extends over 15 amino acids. Germline values: CDR1 SQVTM, CDR2 ANQGSEA. V was pared by 4 bases and J by 5 bases, with 11 bases of the junction left unmatched.

The rearrangement uses TRBV2 and TRBJ1-2; TRBD1 agrees at 8 bases. The length of the CDR3 is 12 residues. Trimming took 6 bases from V and 4 from J; bases not matched to a gene: 1. Germline CDR1 reads SNHLY; CDR2 reads FYNNEI. The CDR3 DNA sequence: TGTGCCAGCAGAGGACAGGGCTATGGCTACACCTTC. Its translation is CASRGQGYGYTF. The whole variable domain, filled in from reference TRBV2 and TRBJ1-2, reads EPEVTQTPSHQVTQMGQEVILRCVPISNHLYFYWYRQILGQKVEFLVSFYNNEISEKSEIFDDQFSVERPDGSNFTLKIRSTKLEDSAMYFCASRGQGYGYTFGSGTRLTVV.

The chain combines TRBV2 with TRBJ2-3; D is undetermined. The germline V gene encodes CDR1 SNHLY and CDR2 FYNNEI. The CDR3 extends over 13 amino acids. CDR3 nucleotides: TGTGCTTCCTGCCAAAATCCAGGCGATACGCAGTATTTT. It specifies CASCQNPGDTQYF.

There are a few counts of this clone. The J gene is TRBJ1-2, the V gene TRBV18; D call uncertain. The V and J ends lost 2 bases and 13 bases respectively, with 14 bases between them. Germline V lookup: CDR1 KGHSH, CDR2 LQKENI. The CDR3 is 12 residues long. The CDR3 spells CASSPGAVQPTF. CDR3 coding DNA: TGTGCCAGCTCACCAGGCGCGGTCCAGCCCACCTTC. The variable domain in full, completed from reference TRBV18 and TRBJ1-2, reads NAGVMQNPRHLVRRRGQEARLRCSPMKGHSHVYWYRQLPEEGLKFMVYLQKENIIDESGMPKERFSAEFPKEGPSILRIQQVVRGDSAAYFCASSPGAVQPTFGSGTRLTVV.

The CDR3 nucleotides are TGTGCCAGCAGCCCGTGGTTCTCTAGCGGGAATGAGCAGTTCTTC. Translated, it gives CASSPWFSSGNEQFF. This sequence joins TRBV11-2 and TRBJ2-1; 8 positions match TRBD2. Germline V gene data show CDR1 as SGHAT and CDR2 as FQNNGV. The CDR3 spans 15 residues. V dropped 5 bases and J dropped 7; count of bases not matched to a gene: 10.

This clone was observed a single time. V is TRBV19 and J is TRBJ2-3; TRBD2 matches 8 bases. CDR3 size: 14 residues. The germline gives CDR1 LNHDA, CDR2 SQIVND (reference sequence). Germline trimming cut 5 bases from V and 6 bases from J; bases unmatched to any gene: 7. Here the CDR3 reads CASSPGGPADTQYF. DNA of the CDR3: TGTGCCAGTAGTCCGGGGGGGCCAGCGGATACGCAGTATTTT.

V gene TRBV30 combines with J gene TRBJ2-7, with TRBD2 matching over 8 bases. J gave up 9 bases and V 5 bases, and 12 bases lay outside the gene matches. Germline values: CDR1 GTSNPN, CDR2 SVGIG (reference sequence). This CDR3 comprises 13 residues. The CDR3 region has the DNA TGTGCCTGGGGCAGGTCGGGGGGGCTGTCGCAGTACTTC. Protein: CAWGRSGGLSQYF.

The rearrangement joins TRBV4-3 to TRBJ1-4; D is unresolved. The V and J ends lost 2 bases and 6 bases respectively, with 10 bases between them. The CDR3 covers 14 residues. CDR1 and CDR2 (germline): LGHNA, YSLEER. The CDR3 DNA reads TGCGCCAGCAGCCAATCCGGGGAGGATGAAAAACTGTTTTTT. It encodes CASSQSGEDEKLFF.

This clone has just one count. The V gene is TRBV5-1, the J gene TRBJ2-5, with 12 bases lining up with TRBD2. Per germline, CDR1 SGHRS and CDR2 YFSETQ. After removal of 0 bases from V and 2 bases from J, the junction contained 5 bases not matched to a gene. This CDR3 is built from 17 residues. CDR3 sequence (DNA): TGCGCCAGCAGCTTGGAGCGGACTAGCGGGGATCAAGAGACCCAGTACTTC. This gives the protein CASSLERTSGDQETQYF.

This sequence joins TRBV7-9 and TRBJ1-4, with 7 bases lining up with TRBD1. The germline CDR1 and CDR2 sequences are SEHNR and FQNEAQ (reference sequence). The CDR3 is made up of 15 amino acids. V was pared by 1 base and J by 8 bases, with 7 bases of the junction left unmatched. The CDR3 sequence: CASSLGRQGNEKLFF. The DNA of the CDR3 is TGTGCCAGCAGCTTAGGGAGACAGGGAAACGAAAAACTGTTTTTT.

The CDR3 here is CASSHLSPANYGYTF. For the CDR3, the DNA is TGCGCCAGCAGCCACCTGTCCCCCGCTAACTATGGCTACACCTTC. The gene calls are TRBV4-1 and TRBJ1-2, with no clear D. Germline V gene lookup returns CDR1 MGHRA and CDR2 YSYEKL. The CDR3 contains 15 residues. V was trimmed by 3 bases and J by 0 bases, leaving 11 bases between them.

This clone has only a few counts. The genes are TRBV30 and TRBJ2-7; 12 nucleotides align to TRBD1. V lost 3 bases to trimming and J lost 5 bases; unmatched junction nucleotides: 8. Germline CDR1 is GTSNPN and CDR2 is SVGIG (reference sequence). The CDR3 is 15 amino acids. The CDR3 region is CAWSRGTGGWDEQYF. The CDR3 nucleotides are TGTGCCTGGAGCCGCGGGACAGGGGGCTGGGACGAGCAGTACTTC.

The chain joins TRBV28 to TRBJ1-5; a possible D gene is TRBD1 (6 bases). V lost 1 base and J lost 0, with 10 bases in between. Germline lookup yields CDR1 MDHEN and CDR2 SYDVKM. The CDR3 loop spans 16 amino acids. Here the CDR3 DNA reads TGTGCCAGCAGTTTATCAGGGGCGTATAGCAATCAGCCCCAGCATTTT. It encodes CASSLSGAYSNQPQHF.

This clone has only one observation. The genes are TRBV14 and TRBJ2-5; D gene unclear. V lost 2 bases and J lost 7, with 14 bases in between. Germline loops: CDR1 SGHDN, CDR2 FVKESK. The CDR3 is made up of 14 amino acids. The CDR3 DNA reads as TGTGCCAGCAGCCAAAGTTATACCCGAGGGACCCAGTACTTC. Protein: CASSQSYTRGTQYF.

V is TRBV7-2 and J is TRBJ2-7; a weak D match, TRBD2 (5 bases). Germline values: CDR1 SGHTA, CDR2 FQGNSA. CDR3 length: 13 residues. The V end was cut by 5 bases, the J end by 2 bases, with 10 bases between. The DNA of the CDR3 is TGTGCCAGCAGCCGAGGGCAGACCTACGAGCAGTACTTC. Protein: CASSRGQTYEQYF.

This rearrangement joins TRBV7-2 to TRBJ1-2; tentative D call: TRBD1 (5 bases). CDR1 and CDR2 from the germline V gene are SGHTA and FQGNSA. V gave up 2 bases and J gave up 5 bases, with 21 bases separating them. The CDR3 spans 17 residues. The chain's CDR3 is CASSLSTFSLGLYGYTF. The CDR3 region has the DNA TGTGCCAGCAGCTTATCTACTTTTAGTTTGGGACTGTATGGCTACACCTTC. Variable domain in full (rest from reference TRBV7-2 and TRBJ1-2): GAGVSQSPSNKVTEKGKDVELRCDPISGHTALYWYRQSLGQGLEFLIYFQGNSAPDKSGLPSDRFSAERTGGSVSTLTIQRTQQEDSAVYLCASSLSTFSLGLYGYTFGSGTRLTVV.

The chain recombines TRBV11-2 with TRBJ1-4; D is possibly TRBD1 (5 bases). Trimming pared 0 bases from V and 3 bases from J, leaving 20 bases between. In germline, CDR1 is SGHAT, CDR2 FQNNGV. The CDR3 spans 19 residues. CDR3 region: CASSLDDSAEGVANEKLFF. CDR3 coding DNA: TGTGCCAGCAGCTTAGATGACTCGGCAGAAGGGGTGGCTAATGAAAAACTGTTTTTT.

This chain connects TRBV6-6 to TRBJ2-7; D ambiguous. Germline CDR1 reads MNHNY; CDR2 reads SVGAGI (reference sequence). Trimming removed 5 bases at V and 3 bases at J, with 11 bases between. The CDR3 runs to 13 residues. The CDR3 sequence: CASSGRSGYEQYF. In DNA form, the CDR3 reads TGTGCCAGCAGTGGCCGGTCGGGCTACGAGCAGTACTTC.

The chain is built from TRBV6-5 and TRBJ1-5; D may be TRBD1 (6 bases). The CDR3 is made up of 14 amino acids. Looked up from germline, CDR1 is MNHEY and CDR2 is SVGAGI. Trimming cost V 8 bases and J 0 bases, with 11 bases left between them. The CDR3: CASDRLYSNQPQHF. In DNA form, the CDR3 reads TGTGCCAGCGACAGGCTATATAGCAATCAGCCCCAGCATTTT.

V usage is TRBV2 and J usage is TRBJ2-3; 9 nucleotides agree with TRBD1. The CDR3 loop spans 15 amino acids. V lost 1 base, J lost 8 bases, and 7 bases stayed unmatched. Germline V gene data show CDR1 as SNHLY and CDR2 as FYNNEI. The CDR3 reads CASSEETGGLGTQYF. DNA for the CDR3: TGTGCCAGCAGTGAAGAGACAGGGGGTCTAGGTACGCAGTATTTT.

V usage is TRBV6-5 and J usage is TRBJ2-7; D is uncertain. CDR1 and CDR2 from the germline V gene are MNHEY and SVGAGI. V gave up 6 bases and J gave up 0 bases, with 6 bases separating them. The CDR3 length is 12 residues. Here the CDR3 reads CASSRSSYEQYF. DNA of the CDR3: TGTGCCAGCAGCAGAAGCTCCTACGAGCAGTACTTC.

This chain uses TRBV27 with TRBJ1-2, with D possibly TRBD1 on 5 matching bases. V was trimmed by 4 bases and J by 5 bases, leaving 11 bases between them. Germline loops: CDR1 MNHEY, CDR2 SMNVEV (reference sequence). CDR3 length equals 13 residues. The CDR3 DNA reads TGTGCCAGCAGTTCGAAGGGGTTTTATGGCTACACCTTC. As protein: CASSSKGFYGYTF.

J is TRBJ2-7 and V is TRBV2; 9 positions agree with TRBD2. The CDR3 totals 16 residues. V trimming: 6 bases; J trimming: 4 bases; junction bases outside the gene matches: 13. Germline V gene data show CDR1 as SNHLY and CDR2 as FYNNEI. DNA for the CDR3: TGTGCCAGCAGAAGCTCTGGCGGGGGGGCCTTGTACGAGCAGTACTTC. Amino acids: CASRSSGGGALYEQYF.

This sequence joins TRBV4-1 and TRBJ2-1; 12 nucleotides match TRBD2. Germline values: CDR1 MGHRA, CDR2 YSYEKL. The ends lost 1 base at V and 3 bases at J; junction bases unmatched: 10. CDR3 length: 19 residues. CDR3 sequence (DNA): TGCGCCAGCAGCCAAGGGAGACTAGCGGGGGTGACCCTCTACAATGAGCAGTTCTTC. This sequence encodes CASSQGRLAGVTLYNEQFF.

This chain joins TRBV28 and TRBJ2-7; 7 bases are a match to TRBD2. The V gene end was trimmed by 3 bases and the J gene end by 5 bases; junction bases not matched to a gene: 10. Germline CDR1 MDHEN, CDR2 SYDVKM. There are 15 residues in the CDR3. CDR3 residues: CASSFRGAREDEQYF. The CDR3 nucleotides are TGTGCCAGCAGTTTTAGAGGGGCACGGGAGGACGAGCAGTACTTC. Complete variable domain (other parts from reference TRBV28 and TRBJ2-7): DVKVTQSSRYLVKRTGEKVFLECVQDMDHENMFWYRQDPGLGLRLIYFSYDVKMKEKGDIPEGYSVSREKKERFSLILESASTNQTSMYLCASSFRGAREDEQYFGPGTRLTVT.

This chain joins TRBV28 and TRBJ1-2; 8 bases fit TRBD1. Germline CDR1 reads MDHEN; CDR2 reads SYDVKM. The CDR3 runs to 18 residues. The V gene end was trimmed by 0 bases and the J gene end by 6 bases; junction bases not matched to a gene: 15. The CDR3 loop is CASSLWSPRGHQRDGYTF. The CDR3 DNA reads TGTGCCAGCAGTTTATGGTCCCCCAGGGGGCATCAAAGGGATGGCTACACCTTC.